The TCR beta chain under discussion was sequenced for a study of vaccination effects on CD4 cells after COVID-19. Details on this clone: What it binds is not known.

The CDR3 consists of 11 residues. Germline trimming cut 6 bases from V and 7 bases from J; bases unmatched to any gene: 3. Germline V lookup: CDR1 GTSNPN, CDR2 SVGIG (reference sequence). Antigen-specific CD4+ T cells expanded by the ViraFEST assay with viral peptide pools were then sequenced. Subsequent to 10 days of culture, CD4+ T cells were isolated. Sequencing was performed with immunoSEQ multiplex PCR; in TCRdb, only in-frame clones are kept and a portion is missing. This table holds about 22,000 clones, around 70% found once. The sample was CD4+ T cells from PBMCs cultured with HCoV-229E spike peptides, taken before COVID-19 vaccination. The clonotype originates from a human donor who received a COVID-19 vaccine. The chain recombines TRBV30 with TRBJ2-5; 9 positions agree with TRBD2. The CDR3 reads CACTGLATQYF. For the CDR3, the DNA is TGTGCCTGTACGGGACTAGCGACCCAGTACTTC.